Shown below are 23 T cell receptor beta chains from a single sample sequenced in a study of blood T cell repertoires in COVID-19. Method: immunoSEQ multiplex PCR; TCRdb's copy keeps in-frame clones and lacks some. Among 200,000 to 250,000 clones listed, roughly 88% were seen once. Sequencing was performed on PBMCs or T cells enriched from blood (not recorded which). These receptors all stem from a woman in her fifties or sixties who had recovered from COVID-19.

The chain uses TRBV2 and TRBJ2-2; 9 nucleotides match TRBD1. The CDR3 length is 13 residues. Germline V gene lookup returns CDR1 SNHLY and CDR2 FYNNEI. The ends lost 9 bases at V and 7 bases at J; junction bases unmatched: 6. The CDR3 here is CARGTGYRGELFF. The CDR3 coding sequence is TGTGCCAGGGGGACAGGGTATCGCGGGGAGCTGTTTTTT.

This chain connects TRBV5-1 to TRBJ1-1; D not resolved. V shed 6 bases and J shed 0 bases, with 15 bases lying between them. The CDR3 consists of 15 residues. CDR1 SGHRS and CDR2 YFSETQ come from the germline V gene. The CDR3 here is CASNYRGSMNTEAFF. The CDR3 nucleotides read TGCGCCAGCAACTACCGAGGGTCTATGAACACTGAAGCTTTCTTT.

In regard to this clone: This sample also contains other DNA sequences that code for the same CDR3. V usage is TRBV5-1 and J usage is TRBJ1-2; 7 bases match TRBD1. Germline CDR1 reads SGHRS; CDR2 reads YFSETQ. The CDR3 sequence is 15 residues long. The J segment lost 5 bases and the V segment lost 0 bases, leaving 7 bases of the junction unmatched. In DNA, the CDR3 is TGCGCCAGCAGCTTGGACTTAGGGACAGCGTATGGCTACACCTTC. This codes for CASSLDLGTAYGYTF. The full variable domain, its missing parts supplied by reference TRBV5-1 and TRBJ1-2, is KAGVTQTPRYLIKTRGQQVTLSCSPISGHRSVSWYQQTPGQGLQFLFEYFSETQRNKGNFPGRFSGRQFSNSRSEMNVSTLELGDSALYLCASSLDLGTAYGYTFGSGTRLTVV.

The rearrangement links TRBV5-1 to TRBJ2-1, with a tentative D call TRBD2 (5 bases). The CDR3 totals 14 residues. Trimming pared 2 bases from V and 5 bases from J, leaving 11 bases between. Germline V gene data show CDR1 as SGHRS and CDR2 as YFSETQ. The CDR3 sequence is CASSFAGWDNEQFF. The CDR3 DNA reads as TGCGCCAGCAGCTTCGCGGGTTGGGACAATGAGCAGTTCTTC.

The genes are TRBV30 and TRBJ1-4; TRBD1 matches 7 bases. The CDR3 loop spans 12 amino acids. Trimming cost V 4 bases and J 7 bases; bases outside gene matches: 3. In germline, CDR1 is GTSNPN, CDR2 SVGIG (reference sequence). The CDR3 here is CAWTGTVEKLFF. As DNA, the CDR3 is TGTGCCTGGACCGGGACAGTTGAAAAACTGTTTTTT.

The chain links TRBV6-5 to TRBJ2-7, with 8 bases fitting TRBD2. Trimming took 6 bases from V and 0 from J; bases not matched to a gene: 7. CDR3 length equals 15 residues. Germline lookup yields CDR1 MNHEY and CDR2 SVGAGI. The CDR3 nucleotides are TGTGCCAGCAGGTCCTTTAGCGGGGTCTCCTACGAGCAGTACTTC. It translates to CASRSFSGVSYEQYF.

This chain connects TRBV5-1 to TRBJ2-5, with a possible D match to TRBD2 (5 bases). The V gene's germline CDR1 is SGHRS and CDR2 YFSETQ. The length of the CDR3 is 15 residues. V was trimmed by 0 bases and J by 0 bases, leaving 9 bases between them. Here the CDR3 DNA reads TGCGCCAGCAGCTTGGCGGGAAGGTACCAAGAGACCCAGTACTTC. It specifies CASSLAGRYQETQYF. The variable domain in full, completed from reference TRBV5-1 and TRBJ2-5, reads KAGVTQTPRYLIKTRGQQVTLSCSPISGHRSVSWYQQTPGQGLQFLFEYFSETQRNKGNFPGRFSGRQFSNSRSEMNVSTLELGDSALYLCASSLAGRYQETQYFGPGTRLLVL.

The genes are TRBV6-5 and TRBJ2-1; unclear D gene. Germline CDR1 and CDR2: MNHEY and SVGAGI. V lost 10 bases and J 14 bases, leaving 15 bases between the germline ends. CDR3 length: 10 residues. CDR3 DNA: TGTGCCACCTACCGCGGTCTCGAGTTCTTC. Translated: CATYRGLEFF.

The rearrangement links TRBV7-3 to TRBJ1-1; TRBD1 aligns across 7 bases. This CDR3 region has 15 residues. With V trimmed by 0 bases and J by 1 base, 2 bases remained unmatched. CDR1 and CDR2 from the germline V gene are SGHTA and FQGTGA. The chain's CDR3 is CASSLTGTANTEAFF. CDR3 nucleotides: TGTGCCAGCAGCTTAACTGGGACAGCGAACACTGAAGCTTTCTTT.

J is TRBJ1-3 and V is TRBV30; unclear D gene. CDR3 size: 14 residues. Germline assignment: CDR1 GTSNPN and CDR2 SVGIG (reference sequence). V was pared by 0 bases and J by 3 bases, with 9 bases between. As DNA, the CDR3 is TGTGCCTGGAGTGTAAACAGTTATGGAAACACCATATATTTT. It codes for CAWSVNSYGNTIYF.

The genes are TRBV6-5 and TRBJ2-7, with 13 positions matching TRBD2. Trimming at V came to 4 bases and at J to 11 bases, leaving 11 bases not matched to a gene. CDR1 is MNHEY, CDR2 SVGAGI, per germline. The CDR3 runs 15 residues. Here the CDR3 DNA reads TGTGCCAGCAGTTCGGGGGGACTAGCGGGGCAAAAGGAGTACTTC. Encoded protein: CASSSGGLAGQKEYF.

The count of this clone is one. The CDR3 DNA is TGTGCCAGCAGACCGGGACTAGCGGGAGGAGGTGGGGAGACCCAGTACTTC. As protein: CASRPGLAGGGGETQYF. The chain links TRBV7-2 to TRBJ2-5; TRBD2 aligns across 15 bases. V lost 6 bases, J lost 5 bases, and 10 bases stayed unmatched. Germline V gene lookup returns CDR1 SGHTA and CDR2 FQGNSA. CDR3 length equals 17 residues.

This rearrangement joins TRBV10-3 to TRBJ2-2; TRBD2 aligns across 11 bases. CDR3 size: 17 residues. After removal of 6 bases from V and 4 bases from J, the junction contained 10 bases not matched to a gene. In germline, CDR1 is ENHRY, CDR2 SYGVKD. CDR3 bases: TGTGCCATCAGACCTACTAGCGGGAGAGGTCGCACCGGGGAGCTGTTTTTT. Its translation is CAIRPTSGRGRTGELFF.

This chain joins TRBV9 and TRBJ1-2, with 9 bases identical to TRBD1. With V trimmed by 4 bases and J by 3 bases, 13 bases remained unmatched. CDR3 size: 17 residues. The germline V gene encodes CDR1 SGDLS and CDR2 YYNGEE. As DNA, the CDR3 is TGTGCCAGCAGCACCCACCCACAGGGGGCAGGAGACTATGGCTACACCTTC. This gives the protein CASSTHPQGAGDYGYTF. Full variable domain (missing parts from reference TRBV9 and TRBJ1-2): DSGVTQTPKHLITATGQRVTLRCSPRSGDLSVYWYQQSLDQGLQFLIQYYNGEERAKGNILERFSAQQFPDLHSELNLSSLELGDSALYFCASSTHPQGAGDYGYTFGSGTRLTVV.

The chain uses TRBV5-4 and TRBJ1-6; D is unclear. The CDR3 has 14 residues. CDR1 is SGHNT and CDR2 is YYREEE in the germline V gene (reference sequence). The V gene lost 3 bases and the J gene lost 5 bases, with 9 bases spanning the gap. Here the CDR3 reads CASSSKANNSPLHF. The CDR3 DNA reads TGTGCCAGCAGCTCGAAAGCAAATAATTCACCCCTCCACTTT.

The chain is built from TRBV4-3 and TRBJ1-5; D call uncertain. V gave up 0 bases and J gave up 4 bases, with 10 bases separating them. The CDR3 is 15 residues long. Germline CDR1 reads LGHNA; CDR2 reads YSLEER. In nucleotides, the CDR3 is TGCGCCAGCAGCCAAGATCTTGGGCAGAATCAGCCCCAGCATTTT. Its protein is CASSQDLGQNQPQHF.

This chain links TRBV9 with TRBJ2-7, with a possible D match to TRBD2 (6 bases). V lost 3 bases and J lost 2, with 21 bases in between. CDR3 length equals 17 residues. Looked up from germline, CDR1 is SGDLS and CDR2 is YYNGEE. The CDR3 spells CASSAESSSGSPYEQYF. In DNA, the CDR3 is TGTGCCAGCAGCGCTGAGAGCTCGAGCGGGTCCCCCTACGAGCAGTACTTC. Full variable domain (missing parts from reference TRBV9 and TRBJ2-7): DSGVTQTPKHLITATGQRVTLRCSPRSGDLSVYWYQQSLDQGLQFLIQYYNGEERAKGNILERFSAQQFPDLHSELNLSSLELGDSALYFCASSAESSSGSPYEQYFGPGTRLTVT.

The chain carries TRBV30 and TRBJ1-4; 8 bases are shared with TRBD1. Germline CDR1 is GTSNPN and CDR2 is SVGIG (reference sequence). The J segment lost 5 bases and the V segment lost 5 bases, leaving 13 bases of the junction unmatched. This CDR3 is 16 amino acids long. The DNA of the CDR3 is TGTGCCTGGTCGATATCAAGGACAGGGACAAATGAAAAACTGTTTTTT. It translates to CAWSISRTGTNEKLFF.

This chain connects TRBV19 to TRBJ2-2, with 12 nucleotides matching TRBD2. After removal of 3 bases from V and 5 bases from J, the junction contained 7 bases not matched to a gene. Per germline, CDR1 LNHDA and CDR2 SQIVND (reference sequence). The CDR3 is made up of 17 amino acids. CDR3 region: CASSIARLAGVTGELFF. The CDR3 nucleotides read TGTGCCAGTAGTATCGCTAGACTAGCGGGAGTGACCGGGGAGCTGTTTTTT.

The V gene is TRBV5-6, the J gene TRBJ2-3; 8 bases agree with TRBD2. This CDR3 is built from 15 residues. The trim removed 3 bases at V and 8 bases at J, leaving 11 bases unmatched. Germline V CDR1 and CDR2: SGHDT, YYEEEE. This chain's CDR3 is CASSSVELREATQYF. CDR3 nucleotide sequence: TGTGCCAGCAGCTCGGTGGAATTGCGGGAGGCTACGCAGTATTTT.

The genes are TRBV5-5 and TRBJ1-2, with D tentatively TRBD1 (6 bases). This CDR3 has 15 amino acids. Trimming stripped 0 bases from V and 7 bases from J, with 16 bases between. CDR1 SGHKS and CDR2 YYEKEE come from the germline V gene (reference sequence). The CDR3 nucleotides read TGTGCCAGCAGCTTGGATGACAGGAACGGACTTGGCTACACCTTC. It is translated as CASSLDDRNGLGYTF.

V is TRBV21-1 and J is TRBJ1-1. TRBV21-1 is listed as a pseudogene. The CDR3 is 15 amino acids. The DNA of the CDR3 is TGTGCCAGCAGCAAAGATGGGGGGAGCGGCACTGAAGCTTTCTTT. It specifies CASSKDGGSGTEAFF.

The rearrangement joins TRBV28 to TRBJ2-3; 12 bases line up with TRBD2. The CDR3 consists of 16 residues. Germline V gives CDR1 MDHEN, CDR2 SYDVKM. J gave up 3 bases and V 4 bases, and 5 bases lay outside the gene matches. CDR3 loop: CASSSPTSGRTDTQYF. The CDR3 bases are TGTGCCAGCAGTTCACCGACTAGCGGGAGAACAGATACGCAGTATTTT. Variable domain in full (rest from reference TRBV28 and TRBJ2-3): DVKVTQSSRYLVKRTGEKVFLECVQDMDHENMFWYRQDPGLGLRLIYFSYDVKMKEKGDIPEGYSVSREKKERFSLILESASTNQTSMYLCASSSPTSGRTDTQYFGPGTRLTVL.